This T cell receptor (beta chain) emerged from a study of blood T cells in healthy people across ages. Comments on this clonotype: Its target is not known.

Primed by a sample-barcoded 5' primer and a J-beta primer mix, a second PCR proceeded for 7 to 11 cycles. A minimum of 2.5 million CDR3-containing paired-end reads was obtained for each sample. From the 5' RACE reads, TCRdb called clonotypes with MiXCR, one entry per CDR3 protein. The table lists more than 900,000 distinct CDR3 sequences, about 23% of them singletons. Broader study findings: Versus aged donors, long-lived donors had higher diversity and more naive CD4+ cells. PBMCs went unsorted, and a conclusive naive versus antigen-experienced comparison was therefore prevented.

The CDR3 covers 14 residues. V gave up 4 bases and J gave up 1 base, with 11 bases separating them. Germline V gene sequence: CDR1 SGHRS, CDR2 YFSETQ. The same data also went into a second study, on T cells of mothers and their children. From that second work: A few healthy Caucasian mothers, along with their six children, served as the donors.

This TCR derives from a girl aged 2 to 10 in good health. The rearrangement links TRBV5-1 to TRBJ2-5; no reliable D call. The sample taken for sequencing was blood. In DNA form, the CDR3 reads TGCGCCAGCAGCGTGGACGGATTCCAAGAGACCCAGTACTTC. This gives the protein CASSVDGFQETQYF.